Reported below is one T cell receptor beta chain. Its antigen is unidentified. V lost 2 bases and J 2 bases, leaving 1 base between the germline ends. Germline CDR1 and CDR2: SGHTA and FQGNSA. The CDR3 runs 11 residues. Sequencing was performed with immunoSEQ multiplex PCR; in TCRdb, only in-frame clones are kept and a portion is missing. This table holds over 50,000 clones, roughly four fifths found once. The data were obtained in a study of OX40 agonist ivuxolimab in advanced cancers. General observations from the study: Both blood CD4+ and CD8+ T cells showed clonal growth by week 6 at 0.1 to 3.0 mg/kg.

Specimen: CD4+ or CD8+ T cells sorted from blood, collected in a trial of the OX40 agonist ivuxolimab. The chain couples TRBV7-2 to TRBJ2-7; no firm D call. This clonotype was obtained from an adult with an advanced solid tumor such as melanoma, head and neck, liver or kidney cancer. The CDR3 nucleotides read TGTGCCAGCAGCTTAACCTACGAGCAGTACTTC. Translation: CASSLTYEQYF.